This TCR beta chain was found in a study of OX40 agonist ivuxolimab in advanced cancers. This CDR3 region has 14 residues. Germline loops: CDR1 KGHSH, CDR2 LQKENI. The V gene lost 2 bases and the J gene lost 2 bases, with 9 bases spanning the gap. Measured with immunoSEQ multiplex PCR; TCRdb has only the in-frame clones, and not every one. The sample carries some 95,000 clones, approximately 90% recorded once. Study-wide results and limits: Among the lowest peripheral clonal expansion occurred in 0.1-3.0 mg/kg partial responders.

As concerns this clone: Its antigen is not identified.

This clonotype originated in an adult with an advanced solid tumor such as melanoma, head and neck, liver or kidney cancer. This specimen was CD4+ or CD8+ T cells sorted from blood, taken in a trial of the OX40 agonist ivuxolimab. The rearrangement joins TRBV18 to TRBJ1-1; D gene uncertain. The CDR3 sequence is CASSPIPGNTEAFF. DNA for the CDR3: TGTGCCAGCTCACCAATCCCCGGAAACACTGAAGCTTTCTTT.